This T cell receptor (beta chain) was recovered during a study of control samples from healthy donors and cancer patients. This CDR3 contains 15 residues. The germline CDR1 and CDR2 sequences are SGHTS and YDEGEE. Trimming removed 4 bases from V and 3 bases from J, with 14 bases in between. The method was immunoSEQ multiplex PCR; TCRdb's version includes in-frame clones alone and lacks a portion of them. The sample holds under 140,000 clones, roughly 90% seen once. The chain recombines TRBV5-8 with TRBJ2-4; tentative D call: TRBD2 (6 bases). Material for sequencing was PBMCs. This receptor was identified in an older woman with lung cancer. The CDR3 reads CASSPAWRVKNIQYF. In DNA form, the CDR3 reads TGTGCCAGCAGCCCAGCTTGGAGGGTCAAAAACATTCAGTACTTC. Together with reference TRBV5-8 and TRBJ2-4, the CDR3 gives the full variable domain: EAGVTQSPTHLIKTRGQQATLRCSPISGHTSVYWYQQALGLGLQFLLWYDEGEERNRGNFPPRFSGRQFPNYSSELNVNALELEDSALYLCASSPAWRVKNIQYFGAGTRLSVL.